The 3 T cell receptor beta chains below come from one sample, sequenced in a study of T-cell memory formation after mild COVID-19. MiXCR was run by TCRdb on the 5' RACE reads, yielding one entry per CDR3 protein. The sample includes about 350,000 distinct CDR3 sequences, roughly 13% of them seen just once. Sample: PBMCs or a T cell subset sorted from them (not recorded which). These receptors were taken from a man aged 18 to 35 who had mild COVID-19 (a few samples of this study predate the infection). Cell type and time point are not known.

This chain links TRBV7-2 with TRBJ1-6; D gene uncertain. CDR1 is SGHTA and CDR2 is FQGNSA in the germline V gene. The CDR3 has 16 amino acids. V dropped 1 base and J dropped 12 bases, with 19 bases sitting between them. In DNA form, the CDR3 reads TGTGCCAGCAGCTTAGGTTTTGGGCCTCTGGGAGAACCCCTCCACTTT. This gives the protein CASSLGFGPLGEPLHF.

The chain carries TRBV18 and TRBJ1-4; D is ambiguous. V gave up 4 bases and J gave up 5 bases, with 17 bases separating them. Germline values: CDR1 KGHSH, CDR2 LQKENI. The CDR3 length is 16 residues. The DNA for the CDR3 is TGTGCCAGCTCACTTGACGTTGCGGGCAGGAATGAAAAACTGTTTTTT. It specifies CASSLDVAGRNEKLFF.

This clonotype was observed a handful of times. The chain has TRBV20-1 and TRBJ2-1, with D possibly TRBD1 on 7 matching bases. Trimming cost V 6 bases and J 10 bases, with 25 bases left between them. The V gene's germline CDR1 is DFQATT and CDR2 SNEGSKA (reference sequence). The CDR3 totals 15 residues. The CDR3 spells CSARQGSSMEGEQFF. CDR3 DNA: TGCAGTGCACGACAGGGATCCTCGATGGAGGGGGAGCAGTTCTTC.